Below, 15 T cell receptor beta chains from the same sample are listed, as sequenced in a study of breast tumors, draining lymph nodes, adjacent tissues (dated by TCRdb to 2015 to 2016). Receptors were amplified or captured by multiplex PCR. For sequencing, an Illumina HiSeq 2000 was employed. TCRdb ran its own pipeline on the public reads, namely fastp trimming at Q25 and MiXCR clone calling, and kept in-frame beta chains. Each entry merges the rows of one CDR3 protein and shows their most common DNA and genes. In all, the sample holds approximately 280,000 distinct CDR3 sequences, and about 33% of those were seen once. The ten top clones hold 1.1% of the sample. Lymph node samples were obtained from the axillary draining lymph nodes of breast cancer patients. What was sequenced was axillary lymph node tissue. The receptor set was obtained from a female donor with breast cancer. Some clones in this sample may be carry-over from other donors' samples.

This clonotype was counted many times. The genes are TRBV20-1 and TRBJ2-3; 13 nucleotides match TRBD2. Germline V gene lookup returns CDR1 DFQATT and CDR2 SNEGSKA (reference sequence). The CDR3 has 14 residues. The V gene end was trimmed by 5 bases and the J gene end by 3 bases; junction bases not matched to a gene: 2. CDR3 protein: CSAWTSGRTDTQYF. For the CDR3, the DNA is TGCAGTGCTTGGACTAGCGGGAGAACAGATACGCAGTATTTT.

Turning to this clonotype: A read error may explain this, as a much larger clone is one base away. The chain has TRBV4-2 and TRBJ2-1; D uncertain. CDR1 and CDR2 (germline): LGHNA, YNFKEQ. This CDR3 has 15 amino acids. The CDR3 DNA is TGTGCCAGCAGCCAAGATGAAGCTGGAATCAATGAGCAGCTCTTC. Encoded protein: CASSQDEAGINEQLF.

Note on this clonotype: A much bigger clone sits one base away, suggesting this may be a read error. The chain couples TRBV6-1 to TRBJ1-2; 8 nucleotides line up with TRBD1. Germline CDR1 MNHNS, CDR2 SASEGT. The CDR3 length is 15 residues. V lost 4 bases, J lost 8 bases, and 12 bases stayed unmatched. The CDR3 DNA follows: TGTGCCAGCAGTGCTCTTCAGCAGGGGGCGAAGGGCTACACCTTC. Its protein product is CASSALQQGAKGYTF.

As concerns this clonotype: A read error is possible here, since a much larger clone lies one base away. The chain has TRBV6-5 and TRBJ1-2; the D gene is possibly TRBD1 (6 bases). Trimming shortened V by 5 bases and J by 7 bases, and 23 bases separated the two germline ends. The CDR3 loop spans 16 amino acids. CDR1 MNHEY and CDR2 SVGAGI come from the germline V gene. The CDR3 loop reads CASSHTGKGSEGGYTF. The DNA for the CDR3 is TGTGCCAGCAGTCACACAGGGAAGGGCAGCGAGGGTGGCTACACCTTC.

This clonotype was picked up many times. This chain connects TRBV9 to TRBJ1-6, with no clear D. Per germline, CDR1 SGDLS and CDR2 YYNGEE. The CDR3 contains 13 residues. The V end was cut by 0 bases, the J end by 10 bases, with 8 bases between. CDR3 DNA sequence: TGTGCCAGCAGCGTAGCGACCCTCTCACCCCTCCACTTT. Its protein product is CASSVATLSPLHF. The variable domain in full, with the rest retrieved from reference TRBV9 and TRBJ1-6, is DSGVTQTPKHLITATGQRVTLRCSPRSGDLSVYWYQQSLDQGLQFLIQYYNGEERAKGNILERFSAQQFPDLHSELNLSSLELGDSALYFCASSVATLSPLHFGNGTRLTVT.

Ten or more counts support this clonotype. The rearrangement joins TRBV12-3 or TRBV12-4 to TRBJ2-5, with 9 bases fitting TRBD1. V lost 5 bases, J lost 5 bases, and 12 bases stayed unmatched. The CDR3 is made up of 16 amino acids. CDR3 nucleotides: TGTGCCAGCAGTACCGGGGACAGGGAGGATATGGAGACCCAGTACTTC. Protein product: CASSTGDREDMETQYF.

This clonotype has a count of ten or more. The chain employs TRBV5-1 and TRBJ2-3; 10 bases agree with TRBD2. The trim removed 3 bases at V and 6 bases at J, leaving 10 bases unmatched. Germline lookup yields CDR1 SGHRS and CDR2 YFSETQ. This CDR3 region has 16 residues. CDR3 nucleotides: TGCGCCAGCAGCTACCTACTGAGCGGGAGGGGTGATACGCAGTATTTT. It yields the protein CASSYLLSGRGDTQYF. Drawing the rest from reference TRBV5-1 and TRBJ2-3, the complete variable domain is KAGVTQTPRYLIKTRGQQVTLSCSPISGHRSVSWYQQTPGQGLQFLFEYFSETQRNKGNFPGRFSGRQFSNSRSEMNVSTLELGDSALYLCASSYLLSGRGDTQYFGPGTRLTVL.

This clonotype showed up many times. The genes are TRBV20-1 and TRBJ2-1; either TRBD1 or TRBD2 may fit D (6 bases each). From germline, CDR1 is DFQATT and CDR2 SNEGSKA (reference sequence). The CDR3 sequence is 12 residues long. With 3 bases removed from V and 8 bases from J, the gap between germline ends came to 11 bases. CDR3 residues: CSASGGPDEQFF. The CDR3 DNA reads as TGCAGTGCTAGTGGGGGGCCAGATGAGCAGTTCTTC.

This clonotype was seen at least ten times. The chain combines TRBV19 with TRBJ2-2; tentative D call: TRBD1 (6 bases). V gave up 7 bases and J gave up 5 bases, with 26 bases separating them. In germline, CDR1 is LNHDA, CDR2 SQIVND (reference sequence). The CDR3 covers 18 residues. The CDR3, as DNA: TGTGCCAGTAAATCCCAAACCCCGGGACACTCAGGGACCGGGGAGCTGTTTTTT. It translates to CASKSQTPGHSGTGELFF.

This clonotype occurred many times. The CDR3 loop reads CASSPGLAKSNTGELFF. In DNA, the CDR3 is TGCGCCAGCAGCCCAGGACTAGCTAAATCGAACACCGGGGAGCTGTTTTTT. The chain recombines TRBV5-1 with TRBJ2-2; 8 positions agree with TRBD2. The CDR3 covers 17 residues. The germline V gene encodes CDR1 SGHRS and CDR2 YFSETQ. Trimming cost V 4 bases and J 0 bases; bases outside gene matches: 8.

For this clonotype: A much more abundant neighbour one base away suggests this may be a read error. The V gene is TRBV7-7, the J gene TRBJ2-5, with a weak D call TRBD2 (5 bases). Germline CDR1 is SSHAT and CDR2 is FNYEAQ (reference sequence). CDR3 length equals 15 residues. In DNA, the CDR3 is TGTGCTAGCAGTCCATCCCCTAGCAGGAAAGAGACCCAGTACTTC. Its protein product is CASSPSPSRKETQYF.

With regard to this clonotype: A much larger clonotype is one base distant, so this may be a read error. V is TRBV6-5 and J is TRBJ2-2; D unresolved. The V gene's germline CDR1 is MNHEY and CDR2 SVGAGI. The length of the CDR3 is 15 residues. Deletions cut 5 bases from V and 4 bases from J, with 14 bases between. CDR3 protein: CASSRALGSTGELFF. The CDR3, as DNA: TGTGCCAGCAGTCGGGCTTTGGGCAGCACCGGGGAGCTGTTTTTT.

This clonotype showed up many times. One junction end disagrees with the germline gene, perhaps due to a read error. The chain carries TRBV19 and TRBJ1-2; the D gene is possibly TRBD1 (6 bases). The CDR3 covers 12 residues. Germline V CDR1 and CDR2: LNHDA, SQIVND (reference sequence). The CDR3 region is CASSMDRSLLGF. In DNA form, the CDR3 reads TGTGCCAGTAGTATGGACAGATCGCTTTTAGGTTTC.

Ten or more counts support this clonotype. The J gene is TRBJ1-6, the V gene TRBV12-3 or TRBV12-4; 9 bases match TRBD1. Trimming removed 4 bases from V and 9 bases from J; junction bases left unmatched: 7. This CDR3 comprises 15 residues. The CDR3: CASSSGGTGSSPLHF. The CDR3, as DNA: TGTGCCAGCAGTTCTGGTGGGACAGGGAGTTCACCCCTCCACTTT.

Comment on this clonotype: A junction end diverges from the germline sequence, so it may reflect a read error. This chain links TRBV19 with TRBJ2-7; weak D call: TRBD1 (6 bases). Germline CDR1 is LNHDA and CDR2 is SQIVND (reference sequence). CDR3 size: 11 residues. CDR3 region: CAWMGAYEQHF. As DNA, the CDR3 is TGTGCCTGGATGGGGGCCTACGAGCAGCACTTC. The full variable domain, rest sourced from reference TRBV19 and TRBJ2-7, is DGGITQSPKYLFRKEGQNVTLSCEQNLNHDAMYWYRQDPGQGLRLIYYSQIVNDFQKGDIAEGYSVSREKKESFPLTVTSAQKNPTAFYLCAWMGAYEQHFGPGTRLTVT.